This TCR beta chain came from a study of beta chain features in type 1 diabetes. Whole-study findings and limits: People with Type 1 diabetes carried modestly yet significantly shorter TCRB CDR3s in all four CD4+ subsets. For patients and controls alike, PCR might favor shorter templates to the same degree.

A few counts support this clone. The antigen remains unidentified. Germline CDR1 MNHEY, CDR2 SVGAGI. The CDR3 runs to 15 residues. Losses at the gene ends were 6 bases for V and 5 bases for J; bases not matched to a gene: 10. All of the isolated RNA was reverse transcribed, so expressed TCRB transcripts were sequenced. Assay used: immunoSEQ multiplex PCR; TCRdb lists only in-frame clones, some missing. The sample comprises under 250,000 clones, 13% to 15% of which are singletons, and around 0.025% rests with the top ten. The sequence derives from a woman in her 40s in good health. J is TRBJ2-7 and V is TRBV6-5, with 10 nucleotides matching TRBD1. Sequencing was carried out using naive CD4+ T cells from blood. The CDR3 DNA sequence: TGTGCCAGCAGCAAACCGGGGACAGGGGCAAACGAGCAGTACTTC. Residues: CASSKPGTGANEQYF.